Listed below are T cell receptor beta chains from one sample, sequenced in a study of blood T cell repertoires in COVID-19. Data came from immunoSEQ multiplex PCR; TCRdb stores just in-frame clones and leaves some out. Of about 120,000 clones listed, 60% to 85% are singletons. Sequenced input: peripheral blood. These receptors originate from a man aged 70 or older with acute or convalescent COVID-19. Each CDR3 is given with its conserved first and last residue. The D gene is left open where the match is weak. Part of the rows lack a size; the others show once, few, many or a class for expanded clones.

clone_size j_call v_call d_call cdr3_aa cdr3_nt
NA TRBJ2-2 TRBV7-2 TRBD1 CASSSRQGANGELFF TGTGCCAGCAGCTCCAGACAGGGGGCTAACGGGGAGCTGTTTTTT
NA TRBJ2-7 TRBV5-1 NA CASSHNVAYEQYF TGCGCCAGCAGTCATAATGTAGCCTACGAGCAGTACTTC
NA TRBJ1-1 TRBV30 NA CAWSEGHPDSTEAFF TGTGCCTGGAGTGAGGGACACCCTGATTCCACTGAAGCTTTCTTT
NA TRBJ1-2 TRBV9 NA CASSVGAGNYGYTF TGTGCCAGCAGCGTAGGAGCAGGGAACTATGGCTACACCTTC
once TRBJ1-1 TRBV24-1 TRBD1 CATSEPGQGVAFF TGTGCCACCAGTGAACCGGGACAGGGGGTCGCTTTCTTT
NA TRBJ1-3 TRBV5-5 TRBD1 CASSDTTGSGNTIYF TGTGCCAGCAGCGATACGACAGGGTCTGGAAACACCATATATTTT
NA TRBJ2-3 TRBV7-8 NA CASSLQRSTDTQYF TGTGCCAGCAGCTTACAGCGTAGCACAGATACGCAGTATTTT
NA TRBJ2-1 TRBV9 TRBD2 CASSVEVTSGGDEQFF TGTGCCAGCAGCGTAGAAGTGACTAGTGGGGGGGATGAGCAGTTCTTC
NA TRBJ1-5 TRBV3-1/TRBV3-2 NA CASSLLGGGQPQHF TGTGCCAGCAGCCTACTCGGCGGGGGTCAGCCCCAGCATTTT
NA TRBJ1-1 TRBV6-2/TRBV6-3 NA CASSLQGIMNTEAFF TGTGCCAGCAGTTTACAGGGAATCATGAACACTGAAGCTTTCTTT
NA TRBJ1-3 TRBV4-3 TRBD1 CASSRGTAGRFGNTIYF TGCGCCAGCAGCCGAGGGACAGCCGGGCGGTTTGGAAACACCATATATTTT
NA TRBJ1-5 TRBV18 NA CASSRQASNQPQHF TGTGCCAGCTCACGACAGGCTAGCAATCAGCCCCAGCATTTT
NA TRBJ1-6 TRBV4-3 TRBD1 CASSTNDRAALHF TGCGCCAGCAGCACAAACGACAGGGCGGCCCTCCACTTT
NA TRBJ2-5 TRBV18 TRBD2 CASSPSGGQETQYF TGTGCCAGCTCACCTAGCGGGGGCCAAGAGACCCAGTACTTC
NA TRBJ2-7 TRBV28 TRBD1 CASMRGTGYEQYF TGTGCCAGCATGAGAGGGACAGGCTACGAGCAGTACTTC
once TRBJ2-7 TRBV7-9 NA CASSSTVSYEQYF TGTGCCAGCAGCTCGACAGTATCCTACGAGCAGTACTTC
NA TRBJ1-2 TRBV5-4 NA CASSGQGMWSNYGYTF TGTGCCAGCTCGGGGCAGGGGATGTGGAGTAACTATGGCTACACCTTC
NA TRBJ1-5 TRBV5-1 TRBD1 CASSPGGHGSNQPQHF TGCGCCAGCAGCCCAGGGGGACACGGGAGCAATCAGCCCCAGCATTTT
NA TRBJ2-3 TRBV2 TRBD2 CASSLAGGTDTQYF TGTGCCAGCAGTTTAGCGGGGGGGACAGATACGCAGTATTTT
NA TRBJ2-7 TRBV19 NA CASSMPGVYYEQYF TGTGCCAGTAGTATGCCAGGGGTTTACTACGAGCAGTACTTC
NA TRBJ2-3 TRBV9 TRBD2 CASSDRTSQSTDTQYF TGTGCCAGCAGCGACAGGACTAGCCAGAGCACAGATACGCAGTATTTT
NA TRBJ1-5 TRBV6-5 NA CATDSKQGGNQPQHF TGTGCCACTGACTCTAAACAGGGTGGCAATCAGCCCCAGCATTTT
NA TRBJ2-2 TRBV7-2 NA CATSSAGLNTGELFF TGTGCCACCAGTTCGGCAGGCTTGAACACCGGGGAGCTGTTTTTT
NA TRBJ2-5 TRBV5-4 NA CASSLGRGMQETQYF TGTGCCAGCAGCCTCGGACGGGGGATGCAAGAGACCCAGTACTTC
NA TRBJ2-7 TRBV6-2/TRBV6-3 NA CASSYGWGRSYEQYF TGTGCCAGCAGTTACGGTTGGGGCCGCTCCTACGAGCAGTACTTC
NA TRBJ2-7 TRBV6-4 TRBD2 CASTSWGGISYEQYF TGTGCCAGCACCTCGTGGGGGGGTATCTCCTACGAGCAGTACTTC
NA TRBJ2-6 TRBV4-1 NA CASSPGQSSGANVLTF TGCGCCAGCAGCCCCGGACAGAGCTCTGGGGCCAACGTCCTGACTTTC
NA TRBJ2-4 TRBV25-1 TRBD2 CASTVGGGDIQYF TGTGCCAGCACTGTGGGGGGAGGGGACATTCAGTACTTC
NA TRBJ2-7 TRBV9 TRBD1 CASSSGTGPYEQYF TGTGCCAGCAGCTCCGGGACAGGCCCCTACGAGCAGTACTTC
once TRBJ2-2 TRBV5-4 TRBD1 CASSTYRGRTGELFF TGTGCCAGCAGCACCTACAGGGGTCGCACCGGGGAGCTGTTTTTT
NA TRBJ2-7 TRBV5-4 NA CASSYAGTRSSYEQYF TGTGCCAGCAGCTACGCCGGGACAAGGAGCTCCTACGAGCAGTACTTC
NA TRBJ1-2 TRBV15 TRBD1 CATSRDLRQGGSNYGYTF TGTGCCACCAGCAGAGATCTGAGGCAGGGGGGTTCTAACTATGGCTACACCTTC
once TRBJ2-3 TRBV6-2/TRBV6-3 TRBD2 CASSYILAGPSSTDTQYF TGTGCCAGCAGTTATATACTAGCGGGGCCGAGTAGCACAGATACGCAGTATTTT
once TRBJ1-6 TRBV19 NA CASSKDIRSYNSPLHF TGTGCCAGTAGCAAAGACATCCGCTCCTATAATTCACCCCTCCACTTT
NA TRBJ2-1 TRBV28 NA CASTQVFYNEQFF TGTGCCAGCACTCAGGTTTTCTACAATGAGCAGTTCTTC
NA TRBJ2-2 TRBV3-1/TRBV3-2 TRBD2 CASSQEFAAGEKKNTGELFF TGTGCCAGCAGCCAAGAATTTGCAGCGGGGGAAAAGAAGAACACCGGGGAGCTGTTTTTT
NA TRBJ2-2 TRBV7-3 NA CASRHPGNTGELFF TGTGCCAGCAGACACCCGGGAAACACCGGGGAGCTGTTTTTT
NA TRBJ1-6 TRBV29-1 NA CSVRSGHLNSPLHF TGCAGCGTCCGGTCGGGACACCTCAATTCACCCCTCCACTTT
NA TRBJ1-2 TRBV12-3/TRBV12-4 NA CASSLSHGGYTF TGTGCCAGCAGTTTATCCCACGGGGGCTACACCTTC
NA TRBJ2-7 TRBV14 TRBD1 CASSQGDRAYSYEQYF TGTGCCAGCAGCCAAGGGGACAGGGCTTACTCCTACGAGCAGTACTTC
NA TRBJ1-4 TRBV5-5 NA CASSSGLTSEEKLFF TGTGCCAGCAGCTCAGGTCTGACGTCAGAGGAAAAACTGTTTTTT
NA TRBJ1-1 TRBV12-3/TRBV12-4 NA CASTQSRDTEAFF TGTGCCAGCACCCAATCCCGGGACACTGAAGCTTTCTTT
NA TRBJ1-2 TRBV15 NA CATSPSRGVGYGYTF TGTGCCACCAGCCCCTCCCGGGGGGTGGGGTATGGCTACACCTTC
NA TRBJ2-5 TRBV3-1/TRBV3-2 NA CASSQAGSETQYF TGTGCCAGCAGCCAAGCGGGGTCAGAGACCCAGTACTTC
NA TRBJ2-2 TRBV7-9 NA CASRWGSGELFF TGTGCCAGCAGATGGGGCTCCGGGGAGCTGTTTTTT
once TRBJ2-1 TRBV19 NA CASSMRTPGEQFF TGTGCCAGTAGTATGAGGACACCCGGTGAGCAGTTCTTC
NA TRBJ2-1 TRBV9 NA CASSVVGVSNEQFF TGTGCCAGCAGCGTAGTAGGGGTTTCTAATGAGCAGTTCTTC
NA TRBJ1-6 TRBV7-2 NA CASSLRPPGRGVNSPLHF TGTGCCAGCAGCTTAAGGCCCCCCGGTCGGGGGGTTAATTCACCCCTCCACTTT
NA TRBJ2-5 TRBV6-2/TRBV6-3 TRBD1 CASSYSGTGGLETQYF TGTGCCAGCAGTTACTCCGGGACAGGGGGTTTAGAGACCCAGTACTTC
NA TRBJ1-5 TRBV18 NA CASSFSGFNQPQHF TGTGCCAGCTCATTTTCGGGTTTTAATCAGCCCCAGCATTTT
NA TRBJ1-5 TRBV29-1 NA CSVEDPGEPQHF TGCAGCGTTGAAGATCCCGGGGAGCCCCAGCATTTT
NA TRBJ1-1 TRBV5-1 NA CASSGRERPGTEAFF TGCGCCAGCAGCGGAAGGGAGAGACCGGGCACTGAAGCTTTCTTT
NA TRBJ1-1 TRBV5-1 TRBD1 CASSPLQGVVTEAFF TGCGCCAGCAGCCCGTTGCAGGGGGTGGTCACTGAAGCTTTCTTT
many TRBJ1-6 TRBV4-1 TRBD1 CASSQGTGGISKSPLHF TGCGCCAGCAGCCAGGGGACAGGGGGAATTTCGAAGTCACCCCTCCACTTT
NA TRBJ1-5 TRBV18 TRBD1 CASSRTGLDEQPQHF TGTGCCAGCTCACGGACAGGGCTAGATGAACAGCCCCAGCATTTT